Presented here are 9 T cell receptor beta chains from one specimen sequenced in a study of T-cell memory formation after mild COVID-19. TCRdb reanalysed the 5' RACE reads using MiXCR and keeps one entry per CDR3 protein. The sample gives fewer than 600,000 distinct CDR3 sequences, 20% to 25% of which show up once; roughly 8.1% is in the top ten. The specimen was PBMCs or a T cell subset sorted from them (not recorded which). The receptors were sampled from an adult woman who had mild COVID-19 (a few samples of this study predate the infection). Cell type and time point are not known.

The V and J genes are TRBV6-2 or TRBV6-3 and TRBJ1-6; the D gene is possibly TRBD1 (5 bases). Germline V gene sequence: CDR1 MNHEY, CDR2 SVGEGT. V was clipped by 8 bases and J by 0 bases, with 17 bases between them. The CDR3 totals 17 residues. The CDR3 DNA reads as TGTGCCAGCGGTGGCCGGGACGCGAGCTCCTATAATTCACCCCTCCACTTT. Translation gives CASGGRDASSYNSPLHF.

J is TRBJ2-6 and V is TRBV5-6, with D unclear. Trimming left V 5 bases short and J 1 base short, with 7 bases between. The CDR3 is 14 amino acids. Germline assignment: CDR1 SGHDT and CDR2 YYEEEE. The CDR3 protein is CASSQRSGANVLTF. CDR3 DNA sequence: TGTGCCAGCAGTCAGAGATCTGGGGCCAACGTCCTGACTTTC.

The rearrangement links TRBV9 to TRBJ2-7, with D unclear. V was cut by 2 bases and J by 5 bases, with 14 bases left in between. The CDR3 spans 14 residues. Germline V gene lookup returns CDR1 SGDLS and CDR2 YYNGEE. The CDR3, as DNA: TGTGCCAGCAGCGTTAGCACGAAAGGGAACGAGCAGTACTTC. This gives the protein CASSVSTKGNEQYF.

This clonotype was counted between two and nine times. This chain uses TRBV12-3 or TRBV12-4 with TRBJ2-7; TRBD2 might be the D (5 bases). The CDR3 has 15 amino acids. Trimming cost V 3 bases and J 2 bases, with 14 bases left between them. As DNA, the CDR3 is TGTGCCAGCAGTTTCGAGGGCTGGGGTACCTACGAGCAGTACTTC. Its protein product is CASSFEGWGTYEQYF.

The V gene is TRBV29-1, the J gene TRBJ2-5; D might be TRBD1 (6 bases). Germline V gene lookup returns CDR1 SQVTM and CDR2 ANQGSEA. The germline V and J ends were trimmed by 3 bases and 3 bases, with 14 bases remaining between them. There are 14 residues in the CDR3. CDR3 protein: CSVDDPTGKETQYF. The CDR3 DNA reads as TGCAGCGTTGATGATCCCACAGGGAAAGAGACCCAGTACTTC.

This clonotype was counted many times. CDR3 in DNA: TGTGCCAGCAGTTTTCGACAGGGGGCGGGTCAGCCCCAGCATTTT. Residues: CASSFRQGAGQPQHF. J is TRBJ1-5 and V is TRBV12-3 or TRBV12-4; 10 nucleotides agree with TRBD1. After removal of 3 bases from V and 6 bases from J, the junction contained 5 bases not matched to a gene. This CDR3 region has 15 residues.

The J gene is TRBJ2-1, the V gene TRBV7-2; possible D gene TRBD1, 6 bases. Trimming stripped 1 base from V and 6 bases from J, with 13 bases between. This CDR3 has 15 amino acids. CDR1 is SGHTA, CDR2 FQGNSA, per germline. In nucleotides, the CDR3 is TGTGCCAGCAGCTTAGAGGCGGACAGCCTCAATGAGCAGTTCTTC. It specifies CASSLEADSLNEQFF. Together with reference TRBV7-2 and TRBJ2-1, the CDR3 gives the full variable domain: GAGVSQSPSNKVTEKGKDVELRCDPISGHTALYWYRQSLGQGLEFLIYFQGNSAPDKSGLPSDRFSAERTGGSVSTLTIQRTQQEDSAVYLCASSLEADSLNEQFFGPGTRLTVL.

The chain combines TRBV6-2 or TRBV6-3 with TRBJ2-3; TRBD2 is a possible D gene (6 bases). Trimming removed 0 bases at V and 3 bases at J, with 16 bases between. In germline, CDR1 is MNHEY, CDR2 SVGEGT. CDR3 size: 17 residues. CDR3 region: CASSYSPITGGTDTQYF. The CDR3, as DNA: TGTGCCAGCAGTTACTCACCGATTACAGGAGGGACAGATACGCAGTATTTT.

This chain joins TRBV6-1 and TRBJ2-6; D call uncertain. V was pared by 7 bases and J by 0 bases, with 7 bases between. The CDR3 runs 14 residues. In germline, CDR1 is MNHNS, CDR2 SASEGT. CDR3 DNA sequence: TGTGCCAGCATACAGTACTCTGGGGCCAACGTCCTGACTTTC. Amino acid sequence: CASIQYSGANVLTF.